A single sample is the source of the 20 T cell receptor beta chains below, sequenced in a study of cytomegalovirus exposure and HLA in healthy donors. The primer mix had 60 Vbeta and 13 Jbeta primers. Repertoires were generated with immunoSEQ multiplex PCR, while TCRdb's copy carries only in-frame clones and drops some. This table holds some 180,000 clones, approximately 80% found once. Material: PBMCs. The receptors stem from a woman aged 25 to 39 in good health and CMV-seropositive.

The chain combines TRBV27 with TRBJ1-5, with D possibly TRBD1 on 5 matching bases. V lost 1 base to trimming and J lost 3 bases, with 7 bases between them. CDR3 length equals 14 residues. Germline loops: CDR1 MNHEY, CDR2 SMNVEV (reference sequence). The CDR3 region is CASSLWGDNQPQHF. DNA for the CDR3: TGTGCCAGCAGTTTATGGGGCGACAATCAGCCCCAGCATTTT.

For the CDR3, the DNA is TGTGCCAGCAGCCCAGGGTCGGTGAACACTGAAGCTTTCTTT. It yields the protein CASSPGSVNTEAFF. V gene TRBV5-5 combines with J gene TRBJ1-1, with D possibly TRBD1 on 5 matching bases. The V gene lost 4 bases and the J gene lost 0 bases, with 10 bases spanning the gap. Germline V gene sequence: CDR1 SGHKS, CDR2 YYEKEE (reference sequence). The CDR3 covers 14 residues.

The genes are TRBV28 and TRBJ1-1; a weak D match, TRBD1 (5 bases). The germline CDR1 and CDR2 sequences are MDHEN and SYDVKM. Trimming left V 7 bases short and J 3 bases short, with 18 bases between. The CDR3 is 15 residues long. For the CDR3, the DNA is TGTGCCAGCATCTTGCTGGGGGGAAGGGACACTGAAGCTTTCTTT. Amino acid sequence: CASILLGGRDTEAFF. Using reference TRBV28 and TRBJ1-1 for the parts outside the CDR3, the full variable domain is DVKVTQSSRYLVKRTGEKVFLECVQDMDHENMFWYRQDPGLGLRLIYFSYDVKMKEKGDIPEGYSVSREKKERFSLILESASTNQTSMYLCASILLGGRDTEAFFGQGTRLTVV.

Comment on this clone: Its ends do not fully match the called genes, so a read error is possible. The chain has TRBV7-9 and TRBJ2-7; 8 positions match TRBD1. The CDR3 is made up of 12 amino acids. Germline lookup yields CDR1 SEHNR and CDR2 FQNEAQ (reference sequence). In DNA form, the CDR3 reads TGTACCAGCAGCCCGCCGGGACAGGACCCGTACTTC. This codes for CTSSPPGQDPYF.

CDR3 in DNA: TGTGCCAGCAAAGGACAGTTGAACTCCTACGAGCAGTACTTC. Encoded protein: CASKGQLNSYEQYF. The chain joins TRBV2 to TRBJ2-7, with a possible D match to TRBD1 (6 bases). This CDR3 comprises 14 residues. The ends were cut back, 7 bases at V and 0 bases at J, with 13 bases in the middle. In germline, CDR1 is SNHLY, CDR2 FYNNEI.

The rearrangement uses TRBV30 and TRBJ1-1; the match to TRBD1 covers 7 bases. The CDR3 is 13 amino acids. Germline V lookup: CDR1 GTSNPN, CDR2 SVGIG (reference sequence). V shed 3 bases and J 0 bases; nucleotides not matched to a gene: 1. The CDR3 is CAWRDRLNTEAFF. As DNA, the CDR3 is TGTGCCTGGAGGGACAGGCTGAACACTGAAGCTTTCTTT.

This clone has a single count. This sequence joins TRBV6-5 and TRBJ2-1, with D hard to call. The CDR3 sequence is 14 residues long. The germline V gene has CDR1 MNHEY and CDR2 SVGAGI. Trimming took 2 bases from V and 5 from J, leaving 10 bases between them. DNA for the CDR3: TGTGCCAGCAGTTACGACATATCACACAATGAGCAGTTCTTC. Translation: CASSYDISHNEQFF.

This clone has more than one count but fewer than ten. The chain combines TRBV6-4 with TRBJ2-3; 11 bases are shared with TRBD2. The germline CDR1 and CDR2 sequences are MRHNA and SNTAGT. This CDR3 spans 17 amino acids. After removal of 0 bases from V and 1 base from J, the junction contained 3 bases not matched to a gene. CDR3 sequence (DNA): TGTGCCAGCAGTGACTCTGATAGCGGGGGGGGCACAGATACGCAGTATTTT. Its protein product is CASSDSDSGGGTDTQYF.

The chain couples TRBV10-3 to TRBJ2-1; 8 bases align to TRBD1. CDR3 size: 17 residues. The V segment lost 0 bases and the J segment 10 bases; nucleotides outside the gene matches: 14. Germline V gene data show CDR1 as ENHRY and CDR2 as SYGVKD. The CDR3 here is CAISESIRRQGSGEQFF. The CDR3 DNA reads TGTGCCATCAGTGAGTCGATCCGCCGACAGGGGTCTGGGGAGCAGTTCTTC.

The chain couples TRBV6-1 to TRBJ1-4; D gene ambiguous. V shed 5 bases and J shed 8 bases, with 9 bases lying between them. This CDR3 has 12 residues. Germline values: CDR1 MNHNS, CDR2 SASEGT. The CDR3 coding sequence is TGTGCCAGCAGTTTTAACAGAGAAAAACTGTTTTTT. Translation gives CASSFNREKLFF.

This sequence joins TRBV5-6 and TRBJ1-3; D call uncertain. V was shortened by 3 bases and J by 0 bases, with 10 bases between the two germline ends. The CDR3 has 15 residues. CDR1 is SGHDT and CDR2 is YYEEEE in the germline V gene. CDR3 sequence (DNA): TGTGCCAGCAGCTCTACTAGGGTCTCTGGAAACACCATATATTTT. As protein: CASSSTRVSGNTIYF.

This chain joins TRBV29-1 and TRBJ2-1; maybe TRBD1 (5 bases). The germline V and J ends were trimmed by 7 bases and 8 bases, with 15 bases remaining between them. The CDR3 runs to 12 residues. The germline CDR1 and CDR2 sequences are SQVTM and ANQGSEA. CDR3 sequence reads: CSALTVLYEQFF. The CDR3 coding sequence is TGCAGCGCCCTGACAGTTCTGTATGAGCAGTTCTTC.

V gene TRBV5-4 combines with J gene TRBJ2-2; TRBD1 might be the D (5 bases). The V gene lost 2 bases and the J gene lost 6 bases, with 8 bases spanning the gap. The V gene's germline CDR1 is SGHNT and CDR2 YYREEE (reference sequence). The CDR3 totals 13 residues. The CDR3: CASSFFRAGELFF. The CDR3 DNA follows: TGTGCCAGCAGCTTCTTCAGGGCCGGGGAGCTGTTTTTT.

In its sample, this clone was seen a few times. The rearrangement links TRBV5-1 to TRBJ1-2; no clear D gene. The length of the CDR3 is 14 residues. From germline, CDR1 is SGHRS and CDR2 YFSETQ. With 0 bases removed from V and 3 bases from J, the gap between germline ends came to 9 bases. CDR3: CASSLDPGDYGYTF. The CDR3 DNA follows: TGCGCCAGCAGCTTGGATCCGGGTGACTATGGCTACACCTTC.

CDR3: CASSLGLAGGVYEQYF. In nucleotides, the CDR3 is TGCGCCAGCAGCTTAGGACTAGCGGGAGGGGTCTACGAGCAGTACTTC. This chain joins TRBV5-1 and TRBJ2-7, with 15 bases identical to TRBD2. V lost 2 bases to trimming and J lost 3 bases; unmatched junction nucleotides: 3. This CDR3 has 16 residues. Germline-derived CDR1 and CDR2 are SGHRS and YFSETQ.

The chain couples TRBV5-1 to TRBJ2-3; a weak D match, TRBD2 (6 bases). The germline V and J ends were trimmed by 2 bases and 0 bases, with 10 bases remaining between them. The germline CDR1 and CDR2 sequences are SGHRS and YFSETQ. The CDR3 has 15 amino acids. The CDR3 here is CASSLLGTSTDTQYF. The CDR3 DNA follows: TGCGCCAGCAGCTTATTAGGGACTAGCACAGATACGCAGTATTTT.

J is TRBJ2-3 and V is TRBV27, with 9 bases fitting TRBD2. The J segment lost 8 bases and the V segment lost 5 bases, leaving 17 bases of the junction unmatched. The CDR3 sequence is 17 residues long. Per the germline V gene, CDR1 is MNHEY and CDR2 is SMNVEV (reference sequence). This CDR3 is CASSPPPGGGGKVTQYF. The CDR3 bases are TGTGCCAGCAGTCCCCCTCCGGGCGGGGGGGGTAAAGTTACGCAGTATTTT.

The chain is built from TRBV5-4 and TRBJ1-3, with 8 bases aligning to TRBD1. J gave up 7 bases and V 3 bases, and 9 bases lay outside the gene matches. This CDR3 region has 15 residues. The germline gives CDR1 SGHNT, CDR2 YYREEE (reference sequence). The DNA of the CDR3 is TGTGCCAGCAGCTGGGGGCAGGGGGCTTCGAACACCATATATTTT. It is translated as CASSWGQGASNTIYF. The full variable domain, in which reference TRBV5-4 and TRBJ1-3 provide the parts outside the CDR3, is ETGVTQSPTHLIKTRGQQVTLRCSSQSGHNTVSWYQQALGQGPQFIFQYYREEENGRGNFPPRFSGLQFPNYSSELNVNALELDDSALYLCASSWGQGASNTIYFGEGSWLTVV.

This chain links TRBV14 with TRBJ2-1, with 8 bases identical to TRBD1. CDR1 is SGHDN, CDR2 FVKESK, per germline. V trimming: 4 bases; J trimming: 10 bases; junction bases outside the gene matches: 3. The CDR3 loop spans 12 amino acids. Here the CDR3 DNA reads TGTGCCAGCAGCCGGACAGGGACGGAGCAGTTCTTC. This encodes CASSRTGTEQFF. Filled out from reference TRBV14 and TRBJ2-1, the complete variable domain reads EAGVTQFPSHSVIEKGQTVTLRCDPISGHDNLYWYRRVMGKEIKFLLHFVKESKQDESGMPNNRFLAERTGGTYSTLKVQPAELEDSGVYFCASSRTGTEQFFGPGTRLTVL.

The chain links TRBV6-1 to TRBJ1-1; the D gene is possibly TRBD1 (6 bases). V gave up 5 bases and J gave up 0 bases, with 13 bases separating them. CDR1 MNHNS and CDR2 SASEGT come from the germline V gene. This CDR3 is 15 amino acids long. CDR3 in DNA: TGTGCCAGCAGTAGAACTGACAGGATGAACACTGAAGCTTTCTTT. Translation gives CASSRTDRMNTEAFF.